Listed below are T cell receptor beta chains from one sample, sequenced in a study of T-cell memory formation after mild COVID-19. TCRdb reanalysed the 5' RACE reads using MiXCR and keeps one entry per CDR3 protein. The table includes a few hundred thousand distinct CDR3 sequences, less than 25% detected once. Sequences were obtained from PBMCs or a T cell subset sorted from them (not recorded which). These receptors were obtained from an adult woman who had mild COVID-19 (a few samples of this study predate the infection). Cell type and time point are not known. Both conserved end residues are part of each CDR3. The D gene is left open where the match is weak. Only some rows state a clone size, as once, few, many or a class for expanded clones.

v_call: TRBV6-6; j_call: TRBJ1-3; clone_size: many; d_call: .; cdr3_nt: TGTGCCAGCAGCCTGGGCCAGGGCAGCTCTGGAAACACCATATATTTT; cdr3_aa: CASSLGQGSSGNTIYF
v_call: TRBV10-3; j_call: TRBJ1-1; clone_size: .; d_call: .; cdr3_nt: TGTGCCATCAGTGTCGAAAGGTACCCATTGAACACTGAAGCTTTCTTT; cdr3_aa: CAISVERYPLNTEAFF
v_call: TRBV7-9; j_call: TRBJ1-1; clone_size: .; d_call: TRBD1; cdr3_nt: TGTGCCAGCAGCTTAGCTATGGGACAGGGGGTTTCAGGAGCTTTCTTT; cdr3_aa: CASSLAMGQGVSGAFF
v_call: TRBV7-9; j_call: TRBJ2-2; clone_size: .; d_call: TRBD2; cdr3_nt: TGTGCCAGCAGCTTACGGAAGACTAGCGGGAGGTCTGTAGCCGGGGAGCTGTTTTTT; cdr3_aa: CASSLRKTSGRSVAGELFF
v_call: TRBV30; j_call: TRBJ2-7; clone_size: many; d_call: TRBD1; cdr3_nt: TGTGCCTGCGGCAGGGGGCTCGAGCAGTACTTC; cdr3_aa: CACGRGLEQYF
v_call: TRBV29-1; j_call: TRBJ2-5; clone_size: .; d_call: .; cdr3_nt: TGCAGCGGATGGAAAAAGACCCAGTACTTC; cdr3_aa: CSGWKKTQYF
v_call: TRBV25-1; j_call: TRBJ1-2; clone_size: .; d_call: TRBD1; cdr3_nt: TGTGCCAGCAGTGACCCCCCCGGGACAGGGAGGGATGGCTACACCTTC; cdr3_aa: CASSDPPGTGRDGYTF
v_call: TRBV20-1; j_call: TRBJ2-1; clone_size: .; d_call: .; cdr3_nt: TGCAGTGCTAGTAGGCAGGTTGAGCAGTTCTTC; cdr3_aa: CSASRQVEQFF
v_call: TRBV7-6; j_call: TRBJ2-1; clone_size: few; d_call: TRBD2; cdr3_nt: TGTGCCAGCAGCCATCTAGCGGGGCCATCCTACAATGAGCAGTTCTTC; cdr3_aa: CASSHLAGPSYNEQFF
v_call: TRBV12-3/TRBV12-4; j_call: TRBJ2-7; clone_size: few; d_call: .; cdr3_nt: TGTGCCAGCAGTTTAGCGCCCAGGTACGACTACGAGCAGTACTTC; cdr3_aa: CASSLAPRYDYEQYF
v_call: TRBV14; j_call: TRBJ2-3; clone_size: few; d_call: TRBD2; cdr3_nt: TGTGCCAGCAGCCGCCGAAATGCCGGACTAGCGCCACCCCCAGATACGCAGTATTTT; cdr3_aa: CASSRRNAGLAPPPDTQYF
v_call: TRBV6-5; j_call: TRBJ2-2; clone_size: few; d_call: .; cdr3_nt: TGTGCCAGCAGTTACGCGGACAGGAACACCGGGGAGCTGTTTTTT; cdr3_aa: CASSYADRNTGELFF
v_call: TRBV20-1; j_call: TRBJ2-3; clone_size: .; d_call: .; cdr3_nt: TGCAGTGCGATCAGGGCGGAACTCAGGTGGGATACGCAGTATTTT; cdr3_aa: CSAIRAELRWDTQYF
v_call: TRBV15; j_call: TRBJ2-5; clone_size: .; d_call: TRBD2; cdr3_nt: TGTGCCACTAGCGGGGCGAAAGAGACCCAGTACTTC; cdr3_aa: CATSGAKETQYF
v_call: TRBV27; j_call: TRBJ2-3; clone_size: few; d_call: .; cdr3_nt: TGTGCCACCCAACTTCTAGGGGGGTTGACAGATACGCAGTATTTT; cdr3_aa: CATQLLGGLTDTQYF
v_call: TRBV4-2; j_call: TRBJ2-5; clone_size: .; d_call: TRBD2; cdr3_nt: TGTGCCAGCGGGGGTAGCGGGGGCCTCCAAGAGACCCAGTACTTC; cdr3_aa: CASGGSGGLQETQYF
v_call: TRBV19; j_call: TRBJ1-1; clone_size: few; d_call: .; cdr3_nt: TGTGCCAGTAGTATGGAACGGCACTCCATGAACACTGAAGCTTTCTTT; cdr3_aa: CASSMERHSMNTEAFF
v_call: TRBV29-1; j_call: TRBJ2-7; clone_size: few; d_call: .; cdr3_nt: TGCAGCGTTGAAAACCCTACAGGCGGCCTATACGAGCAGTACTTC; cdr3_aa: CSVENPTGGLYEQYF
v_call: TRBV6-1; j_call: TRBJ1-1; clone_size: many; d_call: .; cdr3_nt: TGTGCCACCTCCGGGGGCCAGGGCACTGAAGCTTTCTTT; cdr3_aa: CATSGGQGTEAFF
v_call: TRBV5-6; j_call: TRBJ1-1; clone_size: .; d_call: .; cdr3_nt: TGTGCCAGCAGCGCCACAGGGACGACTGAAGCTTTCTTT; cdr3_aa: CASSATGTTEAFF
v_call: TRBV9; j_call: TRBJ2-1; clone_size: many; d_call: TRBD2; cdr3_nt: TGTGCCAGCAGCGCTAGCGGGGGTAGCTCCTACAATGAGCAGTTCTTC; cdr3_aa: CASSASGGSSYNEQFF